Below are 25 T cell receptor beta chains sequenced from a single sample in a study of T cells in narcolepsy. Method: immunoSEQ multiplex PCR; TCRdb's copy keeps in-frame clones and lacks some. The table has more than 30,000 clones, roughly 83% seen once; the top ten hold around 0.96%. Sequencing input: CD45RA- memory CD4+ T cells from PBMCs. The receptor source for this set is a human donor with narcolepsy.

This clone has just one count. V gene TRBV19 combines with J gene TRBJ1-6; D unresolved. The CDR3 loop spans 16 amino acids. Germline V lookup: CDR1 LNHDA, CDR2 SQIVND (reference sequence). V lost 1 base and J lost 5, with 12 bases in between. The CDR3: CASSIGHRTHNSPLHF. CDR3 coding DNA: TGTGCCAGTAGTATAGGACATCGGACCCATAATTCACCCCTCCACTTT. The full variable domain, rest sourced from reference TRBV19 and TRBJ1-6, is DGGITQSPKYLFRKEGQNVTLSCEQNLNHDAMYWYRQDPGQGLRLIYYSQIVNDFQKGDIAEGYSVSREKKESFPLTVTSAQKNPTAFYLCASSIGHRTHNSPLHFGNGTRLTVT.

The chain recombines TRBV28 with TRBJ1-5; TRBD1 matches 9 bases. The CDR3 is 16 amino acids. The ends lost 2 bases at V and 6 bases at J; junction bases unmatched: 8. CDR1 and CDR2 from the germline V gene are MDHEN and SYDVKM. CDR3 coding DNA: TGTGCCAGCAGTTTACTACAGGGGGCTTCCGGTCAGCCCCAGCATTTT. Its translation is CASSLLQGASGQPQHF.

Concerning this clone: The junction differs from germline at one of its ends, possibly a read error. The rearrangement uses TRBV30 and TRBJ2-7, with 10 nucleotides matching TRBD2. The CDR3 runs to 13 residues. Germline CDR1 GTSNPN, CDR2 SVGIG (reference sequence). The CDR3 protein is CALLAGVSSEQYF. CDR3 nucleotides: TGTGCCTTGCTAGCGGGAGTCTCCTCCGAGCAGTACTTC.

Only one count was recorded for this clone. The chain uses TRBV28 and TRBJ2-1, with 9 positions matching TRBD2. Germline loops: CDR1 MDHEN, CDR2 SYDVKM. The V gene end was trimmed by 4 bases and the J gene end by 3 bases; junction bases not matched to a gene: 10. The CDR3 is 17 amino acids. The CDR3 is CASSSMTSGMNYNEQFF. CDR3 DNA sequence: TGTGCCAGCAGTTCAATGACTAGCGGAATGAACTACAATGAGCAGTTCTTC.

This clone has only a few counts. The chain joins TRBV5-1 to TRBJ2-7; D may be TRBD2 (6 bases). The CDR3 loop spans 15 amino acids. Trimming removed 2 bases at V and 7 bases at J, with 19 bases between. Looked up from germline, CDR1 is SGHRS and CDR2 is YFSETQ. The CDR3 protein is CASSLAGVPDREQYF. The CDR3 nucleotides are TGCGCCAGCAGCTTAGCGGGCGTGCCGGATCGGGAGCAGTACTTC.

This chain uses TRBV5-5 with TRBJ2-5; 8 bases line up with TRBD1. Germline lookup yields CDR1 SGHKS and CDR2 YYEKEE (reference sequence). V was clipped by 4 bases and J by 4 bases; unmatched bases: 18. CDR3 length: 18 amino acids. CDR3 bases: TGTGCCAGCAGCCGATTACTTCAGGACAGGGTGGTTAGAGAGACCCAGTACTTC. Translating it yields CASSRLLQDRVVRETQYF.

The gene calls are TRBV4-2 and TRBJ2-5; D uncertain. Near its end, the DNA agrees better with TRBJ2-7, so the J call may be wrong. CDR1 is LGHNA and CDR2 is YNFKEQ in the germline V gene. This CDR3 has 16 amino acids. CDR3: CASSQESRLGIYEQYF. In nucleotides, the CDR3 is TGTGCCAGCAGCCAAGAGTCGCGCTTGGGGATCTACGAGCAGTACTTC.

The V gene is TRBV6-5, the J gene TRBJ2-7, with D possibly being TRBD1 (5 bases). The V gene lost 6 bases and the J gene lost 1 base, with 13 bases spanning the gap. This CDR3 region has 14 residues. The V gene's germline CDR1 is MNHEY and CDR2 SVGAGI. The CDR3 protein is CASRPRTGSYEQYF. The CDR3 DNA reads as TGTGCCAGCAGGCCCAGAACAGGTTCCTACGAGCAGTACTTC.

The rearrangement links TRBV5-6 to TRBJ1-1, with a possible D match to TRBD1 (5 bases). Deletions cut 3 bases from V and 6 bases from J, with 15 bases between. The CDR3 spans 14 residues. Per the germline V gene, CDR1 is SGHDT and CDR2 is YYEEEE. CDR3 sequence: CASSSIGAGAEAFF. The DNA of the CDR3 is TGTGCCAGCAGCTCCATAGGGGCAGGTGCTGAAGCTTTCTTT. The full variable domain, completed using reference TRBV5-6 and TRBJ1-1, is DAGVTQSPTHLIKTRGQQVTLRCSPKSGHDTVSWYQQALGQGPQFIFQYYEEEERQRGNFPDRFSGHQFPNYSSELNVNALLLGDSALYLCASSSIGAGAEAFFGQGTRLTVV.

The rearrangement joins TRBV15 to TRBJ2-3; maybe TRBD1 (6 bases). Per the germline V gene, CDR1 is LNHNV and CDR2 is YYDKDF (reference sequence). The germline V and J ends were trimmed by 9 bases and 3 bases, with 16 bases remaining between them. This CDR3 contains 14 residues. The CDR3 nucleotides read TGTGCCACAGGGGGAGTGAAGGGTACAGATACGCAGTATTTT. It translates to CATGGVKGTDTQYF.

The chain uses TRBV5-4 and TRBJ2-7; D not resolved. Trimming took 0 bases from V and 5 from J, leaving 18 bases between them. The CDR3 is 16 amino acids. The germline CDR1 and CDR2 sequences are SGHNT and YYREEE (reference sequence). CDR3: CASSLDPGPTSNEQYF. CDR3 coding DNA: TGTGCCAGCAGCTTGGATCCGGGTCCTACTTCGAACGAGCAGTACTTC.

This rearrangement joins TRBV7-8 to TRBJ2-7; possible D gene TRBD2, 5 bases. Deletions cut 2 bases from V and 7 bases from J, with 12 bases between. CDR3 size: 13 residues. CDR1 and CDR2 (germline): SGHVS, FQNEAQ. The CDR3, as DNA: TGTGCCAGCAGCTTAACGGTGTCGGGGGAGCAGTACTTC. It specifies CASSLTVSGEQYF.

V usage is TRBV6-1 and J usage is TRBJ1-3; the D is unclear. The CDR3 totals 12 residues. CDR1 is MNHNS and CDR2 is SASEGT in the germline V gene. V was shortened by 6 bases and J by 2 bases, with 5 bases between the two germline ends. For the CDR3, the DNA is TGTGCCAGCAGAGACACTGGAAACACCATATATTTT. Translation: CASRDTGNTIYF.

The chain links TRBV19 to TRBJ1-5; TRBD1 matches 8 bases. The germline V gene has CDR1 LNHDA and CDR2 SQIVND (reference sequence). The V and J ends lost 5 bases and 5 bases, in that order; junction bases with no gene match: 5. This CDR3 has 14 residues. CDR3 protein: CASSFQGAHQPQHF. CDR3 coding DNA: TGTGCCAGTAGTTTCCAGGGGGCGCATCAGCCCCAGCATTTT.

The rearrangement joins TRBV25-1 to TRBJ2-1; possible D gene TRBD2, 5 bases. The CDR3 length is 18 residues. The germline V and J ends were trimmed by 4 bases and 9 bases, with 28 bases remaining between them. The V gene's germline CDR1 is MGHDK and CDR2 SYGVNS. DNA of the CDR3: TGTGCCAGCAGTGGAGGAAGTTTATCGGTGAGCGGAGGAGGTGAGCAGTTCTTC. Protein product: CASSGGSLSVSGGGEQFF.

The V and J genes are TRBV7-3 and TRBJ2-2; D is unclear. This CDR3 has 12 amino acids. Between the trimmed V and J ends, which lost 2 bases and 10 bases, there was a span of 8 bases. Germline V gene sequence: CDR1 SGHTA, CDR2 FQGTGA. The CDR3 DNA follows: TGTGCCAGCAGCTTAGCCCAAACGGAGCTGTTTTTT. Its protein product is CASSLAQTELFF.

For this clone: A read error may account for a junction end that differs from germline. The V and J genes are TRBV4-1 and TRBJ1-3; no clear D. This CDR3 is built from 14 residues. Germline V gene lookup returns CDR1 MGHRA and CDR2 YSYEKL. The CDR3 loop is CASSQEGRGSTIYF. The CDR3 region has the DNA TGCGCCAGCAGCCAAGAAGGCCGGGGAAGCACCATATATTTT.

The V call is TRBV10-3, the J call TRBJ1-2; the D gene is possibly TRBD1 (6 bases). Per the germline V gene, CDR1 is ENHRY and CDR2 is SYGVKD. The germline V and J ends were trimmed by 10 bases and 5 bases, with 11 bases remaining between them. This CDR3 is 11 amino acids long. This CDR3 reads CATQGGYGYTF. The CDR3 region has the DNA TGTGCCACACAGGGAGGGTATGGCTACACCTTC.

This clone was seen a few times. The chain couples TRBV19 to TRBJ1-4; D remains ambiguous. Germline V gene sequence: CDR1 LNHDA, CDR2 SQIVND (reference sequence). This CDR3 has 14 amino acids. The germline V and J ends were trimmed by 7 bases and 2 bases, with 11 bases remaining between them. DNA for the CDR3: TGTGCCAGTAAGGAACACACGACTAATGAAAAACTGTTTTTT. Translation gives CASKEHTTNEKLFF.

The chain recombines TRBV30 with TRBJ2-7; 10 positions match TRBD1. This CDR3 spans 14 amino acids. From germline, CDR1 is GTSNPN and CDR2 SVGIG (reference sequence). Losses at the gene ends were 1 base for V and 3 bases for J; bases not matched to a gene: 3. The CDR3 coding sequence is TGTGCCTGGAGTGGGACAGGGGGATACTACGAGCAGTACTTC. Encoded protein: CAWSGTGGYYEQYF. The complete variable domain, with remaining parts taken from reference TRBV30 and TRBJ2-7, reads SQTIHQWPATLVQPVGSPLSLECTVEGTSNPNLYWYRQAAGRGLQLLFYSVGIGQISSEVPQNLSASRPQDRQFILSSKKLLLSDSGFYLCAWSGTGGYYEQYFGPGTRLTVT.

This clone is judged medium-sized. V is TRBV10-1 and J is TRBJ1-1; D is perhaps TRBD1 (5 bases). Germline CDR1 reads WNHNN; CDR2 reads SYGVQD (reference sequence). CDR3 size: 14 residues. Trimming took off 6 bases at V and 0 bases at J, with 11 bases between the two ends. This chain's CDR3 is CASRPGAMNTEAFF. CDR3 coding DNA: TGCGCCAGCAGGCCTGGGGCTATGAACACTGAAGCTTTCTTT.

The V call is TRBV7-2, the J call TRBJ2-7; D unresolved. Germline CDR1 is SGHTA and CDR2 is FQGNSA. The CDR3 totals 11 residues. The V end lost 6 bases, the J end lost 7 bases, and 10 bases lay between the germline ends. CDR3 bases: TGTGCCAGCAGGGAGTTTGTAGAGCAGTACTTC. Amino acids: CASREFVEQYF.

The chain carries TRBV11-2 and TRBJ2-1; 8 bases are shared with TRBD1. CDR1 is SGHAT and CDR2 is FQNNGV in the germline V gene. CDR3 length: 16 amino acids. The V gene end was trimmed by 3 bases and the J gene end by 3 bases; junction bases not matched to a gene: 7. The DNA for the CDR3 is TGTGCCAGCAGCTTCGTTCAAGGACAGGGCTACAATGAGCAGTTCTTC. Its protein product is CASSFVQGQGYNEQFF.

The gene calls are TRBV7-8 and TRBJ2-5; 9 positions match TRBD2. Germline V CDR1 and CDR2: SGHVS, FQNEAQ. The CDR3 is 14 amino acids. V lost 5 bases to trimming and J lost 11 bases; unmatched junction nucleotides: 12. The CDR3 region has the DNA TGTGCCAGCAGCGGAAGGACTAGCGTCGGGGAGCAGTACTTC. Translating gives CASSGRTSVGEQYF.

A single count supports this clone. The chain employs TRBV19 and TRBJ2-1; 10 bases map to TRBD1. The CDR3 is 14 amino acids. The V gene end was trimmed by 5 bases and the J gene end by 9 bases; junction bases not matched to a gene: 7. The germline gives CDR1 LNHDA, CDR2 SQIVND (reference sequence). The chain's CDR3 is CASSGTGVLGEQFF. In DNA, the CDR3 is TGTGCCAGTAGTGGGACAGGGGTTTTAGGTGAGCAGTTCTTC.